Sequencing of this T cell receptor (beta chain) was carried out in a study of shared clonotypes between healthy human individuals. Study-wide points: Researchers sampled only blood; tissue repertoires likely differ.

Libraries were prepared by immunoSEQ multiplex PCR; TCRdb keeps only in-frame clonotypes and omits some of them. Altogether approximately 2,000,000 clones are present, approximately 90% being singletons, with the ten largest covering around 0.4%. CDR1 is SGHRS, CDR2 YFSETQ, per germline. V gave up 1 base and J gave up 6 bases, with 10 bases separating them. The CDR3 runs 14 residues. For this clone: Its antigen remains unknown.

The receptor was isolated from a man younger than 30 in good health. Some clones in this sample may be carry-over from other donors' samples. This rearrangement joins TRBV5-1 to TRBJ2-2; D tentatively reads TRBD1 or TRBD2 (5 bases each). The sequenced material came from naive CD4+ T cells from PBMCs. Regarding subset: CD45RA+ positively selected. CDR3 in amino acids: CASSLRGNPGELFF. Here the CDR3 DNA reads TGCGCCAGCAGCTTGCGGGGCAACCCCGGGGAGCTGTTTTTT.